The source of this T cell receptor (beta chain) is a study of blood T cell repertoires in COVID-19. Using immunoSEQ multiplex PCR, the repertoire was profiled, and TCRdb retains in-frame clones only, with some absent. The sample records about 270,000 clones, 86% being singletons. Germline CDR1 and CDR2: MNHEY and SVGAGI. The CDR3 loop spans 15 amino acids. Trimming shortened V by 2 bases and J by 0 bases, and 11 bases separated the two germline ends. The chain couples TRBV6-5 to TRBJ2-7; no definite D call. The clonotype was recovered from a man aged 40-55 years who had recovered from COVID-19. Sequenced material: peripheral blood. CDR3: CASSYTVLSSYEQYF. In DNA, the CDR3 is TGTGCCAGCAGTTACACTGTATTAAGCTCCTACGAGCAGTACTTC.